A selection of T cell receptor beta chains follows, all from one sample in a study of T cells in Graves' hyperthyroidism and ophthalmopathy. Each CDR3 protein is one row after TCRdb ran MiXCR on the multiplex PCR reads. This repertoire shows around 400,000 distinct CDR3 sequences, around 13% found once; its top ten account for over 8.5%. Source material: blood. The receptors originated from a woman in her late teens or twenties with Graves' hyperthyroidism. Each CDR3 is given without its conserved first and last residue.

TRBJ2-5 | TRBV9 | ASSVAGSIQETQY
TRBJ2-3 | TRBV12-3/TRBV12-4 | ATPPNLGVNTDTQY
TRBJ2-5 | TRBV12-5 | ASGLSSGGFYQETQY
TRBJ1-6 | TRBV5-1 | ASSMDTTTYNSPLH
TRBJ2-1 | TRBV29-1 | SGWVNNEQF
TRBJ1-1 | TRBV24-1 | ATSDFSGTEAF
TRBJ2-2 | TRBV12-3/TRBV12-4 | ASSFLQSTGELF
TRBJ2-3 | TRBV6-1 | ASRILTSGVKGDTQY
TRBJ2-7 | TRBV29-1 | SVQSGVEQY
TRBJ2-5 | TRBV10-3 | AIGSQETQY
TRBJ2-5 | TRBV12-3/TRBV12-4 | ASSRYETQY
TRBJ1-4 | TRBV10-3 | AISRLGGESEKLF
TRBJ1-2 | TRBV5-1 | ASRDNERHGYT
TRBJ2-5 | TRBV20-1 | SARQGWETQY
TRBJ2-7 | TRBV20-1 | SVRPGTDSYEQY
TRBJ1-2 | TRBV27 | ATRGQKGFNYGYT
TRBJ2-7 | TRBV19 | ASAGGREGTYEQY
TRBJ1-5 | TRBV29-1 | SVEGTDNQPQH
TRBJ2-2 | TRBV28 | ASSFLGTSGGAGELF
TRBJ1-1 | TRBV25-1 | ASHGGSRTEAF
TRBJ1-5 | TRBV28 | ASKGQNSNQPQH
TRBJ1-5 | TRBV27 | ASRFAGTGNGRLQPQH
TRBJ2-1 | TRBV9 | ASSVSGTGESEQF
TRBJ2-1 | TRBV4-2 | ASSLGTSGSYNEQF
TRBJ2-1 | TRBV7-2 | ASSYRREEWF
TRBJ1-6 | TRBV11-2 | ASSLARERSPLH
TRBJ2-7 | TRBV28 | ATAGINTYEQY
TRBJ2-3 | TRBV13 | ASSTFEGGGTDTQY